These 27 T cell receptor beta chains came from one sample sequenced in a study of technical replicates of blood from a few donors. Repertoires were generated with immunoSEQ multiplex PCR, while TCRdb's copy carries only in-frame clones and drops some. The table has fewer than 90,000 clones, almost 98% seen once. Sequenced sample: T cells isolated from PBMCs. These receptors all stem from a human donor in good health.

The chain carries TRBV7-7 and TRBJ2-7, with a weak D call TRBD1 (6 bases). The CDR3 length is 13 residues. The germline V gene encodes CDR1 SSHAT and CDR2 FNYEAQ (reference sequence). Trimming removed 5 bases at V and 3 bases at J, with 11 bases between. The CDR3: CASSQDRLYEQYF. CDR3 DNA sequence: TGTGCCAGCAGCCAGGACAGACTCTACGAGCAGTACTTC.

A single count supports this clone. This chain connects TRBV5-1 to TRBJ1-1; D remains unclear. This CDR3 comprises 14 residues. The ends were cut back, 0 bases at V and 0 bases at J, with 6 bases in the middle. The germline CDR1 and CDR2 sequences are SGHRS and YFSETQ. This chain's CDR3 is CASSLATVNTEAFF. The DNA for the CDR3 is TGCGCCAGCAGCTTGGCCACGGTGAACACTGAAGCTTTCTTT.

The chain links TRBV19 to TRBJ2-7, with 9 bases that match TRBD2. This CDR3 comprises 16 residues. The J segment lost 5 bases and the V segment lost 8 bases, leaving 16 bases of the junction unmatched. CDR1 and CDR2 (germline): LNHDA, SQIVND (reference sequence). As DNA, the CDR3 is TGTGCCAGTGGGAAGGGCAATGAACTAGCGGGCAACGAGCAGTACTTC. It encodes CASGKGNELAGNEQYF.

V and J are TRBV29-1 and TRBJ2-3; D unresolved. CDR3 length: 13 amino acids. The V and J ends lost 4 bases and 2 bases respectively, with 10 bases between them. CDR1 and CDR2 (germline): SQVTM, ANQGSEA. CDR3 sequence reads: CSVVPGYTDTQYF. The CDR3 DNA reads TGCAGCGTTGTCCCCGGGTACACAGATACGCAGTATTTT.

In this sample, this clone turned up once. V and J are TRBV5-1 and TRBJ1-6; TRBD1 aligns across 7 bases. Germline-derived CDR1 and CDR2 are SGHRS and YFSETQ. The CDR3 has 14 residues. V trimming: 4 bases; J trimming: 6 bases; junction bases outside the gene matches: 4. CDR3 nucleotide sequence: TGCGCCAGCAGCCCTGGACAGGCTAATTCACCCCTCCACTTT. Amino acid sequence: CASSPGQANSPLHF.

The V and J genes are TRBV6-1 and TRBJ1-4, with TRBD1 matching over 7 bases. The CDR3 loop spans 15 amino acids. From germline, CDR1 is MNHNS and CDR2 SASEGT. The V gene end was trimmed by 4 bases and the J gene end by 4 bases; junction bases not matched to a gene: 6. This CDR3 reads CASSARTGGNEKLFF. CDR3 DNA: TGTGCCAGCAGTGCGAGGACAGGCGGTAATGAAAAACTGTTTTTT.

The rearrangement links TRBV4-1 to TRBJ2-3; D unresolved. V lost 3 bases and J lost 2, with 12 bases in between. This CDR3 is 15 amino acids long. Germline V gene lookup returns CDR1 MGHRA and CDR2 YSYEKL. CDR3 in DNA: TGCGCCAGCAGCCACCTGTCCGGTCTCACAGATACGCAGTATTTT. This codes for CASSHLSGLTDTQYF.

The genes are TRBV10-1 and TRBJ1-5, with 8 bases aligning to TRBD1. With 2 bases clipped from V and 10 bases from J, the junction kept 4 bases outside the gene matches. The CDR3 runs to 13 residues. Per the germline V gene, CDR1 is WNHNN and CDR2 is SYGVQD (reference sequence). CDR3 amino acids: CASSENRGGPQHF. The DNA for the CDR3 is TGCGCCAGCAGTGAGAACAGGGGGGGCCCCCAGCATTTT.

The chain employs TRBV5-1 and TRBJ1-6, with TRBD1 as a possible D gene (6 bases). V was pared by 0 bases and J by 9 bases, with 13 bases between. The CDR3 contains 15 residues. From germline, CDR1 is SGHRS and CDR2 YFSETQ. DNA for the CDR3: TGCGCCAGCAGCTTGGAAGGGAGAGGGGGTTCACCCCTCCACTTT. Protein sequence: CASSLEGRGGSPLHF.

This clone was detected only once. The genes are TRBV7-4 and TRBJ2-7; 7 bases agree with TRBD2. Trimming removed 6 bases from V and 3 bases from J; junction bases left unmatched: 2. CDR3 length: 12 residues. Germline V gene data show CDR1 as SGHVT and CDR2 as SQSDAQ. The CDR3 loop reads CASSTSVYEQYF. The DNA of the CDR3 is TGTGCCAGCAGTACTAGCGTCTACGAGCAGTACTTC.

The rearrangement uses TRBV5-4 and TRBJ1-1; 7 positions agree with TRBD1. The trim removed 4 bases at V and 4 bases at J, leaving 4 bases unmatched. The CDR3 extends over 13 amino acids. CDR1 SGHNT and CDR2 YYREEE come from the germline V gene (reference sequence). The CDR3 bases are TGTGCCAGCAGCCCCAACAGGGGCACTGAAGCTTTCTTT. It yields the protein CASSPNRGTEAFF. Supplemented by reference TRBV5-4 and TRBJ1-1, the full variable domain reads ETGVTQSPTHLIKTRGQQVTLRCSSQSGHNTVSWYQQALGQGPQFIFQYYREEENGRGNFPPRFSGLQFPNYSSELNVNALELDDSALYLCASSPNRGTEAFFGQGTRLTVV.

This chain connects TRBV15 to TRBJ1-1; the match to TRBD1 covers 9 bases. The CDR3 is 17 residues long. Germline CDR1 is LNHNV and CDR2 is YYDKDF (reference sequence). Trimming took 0 bases from V and 5 from J; bases not matched to a gene: 10. The CDR3 sequence is CATSRDGQGPTSTEAFF. CDR3 DNA sequence: TGTGCCACCAGCAGAGACGGACAGGGGCCGACGTCGACTGAAGCTTTCTTT.

The V and J genes are TRBV14 and TRBJ1-1; possibly TRBD1 for D (5 bases). Trimming left V 5 bases short and J 7 bases short, with 8 bases between. CDR3 length: 11 amino acids. Germline V gene lookup returns CDR1 SGHDN and CDR2 FVKESK. CDR3 DNA: TGTGCCAGCAGCTACGACAGTGAAGCTTTCTTT. This sequence encodes CASSYDSEAFF.

The chain joins TRBV28 to TRBJ2-3; 7 nucleotides match TRBD2. CDR3 length: 21 residues. V shed 7 bases, J shed 0 bases, and the junction held 25 bases outside the gene matches. Per the germline V gene, CDR1 is MDHEN and CDR2 is SYDVKM. As DNA, the CDR3 is TGTGCCAGCACCTCTAGGCATGCCGGGTGGGGGGGTGTCCGTAGCACAGATACGCAGTATTTT. Protein sequence: CASTSRHAGWGGVRSTDTQYF.

V is TRBV7-9 and J is TRBJ2-5, with D maybe TRBD2 (5 bases). Between the trimmed V and J ends, which lost 7 bases and 4 bases, there was a span of 22 bases. Looked up from germline, CDR1 is SEHNR and CDR2 is FQNEAQ (reference sequence). The CDR3 consists of 16 residues. CDR3 loop: CASNPGVSGIRETQYF. The CDR3 bases are TGTGCCAGCAACCCCGGGGTGTCGGGAATCAGAGAGACCCAGTACTTC.

The chain uses TRBV19 and TRBJ1-6; the D gene is possibly TRBD1 (6 bases). The V gene lost 6 bases and the J gene lost 6 bases, with 18 bases spanning the gap. The CDR3 has 16 amino acids. The V gene's germline CDR1 is LNHDA and CDR2 SQIVND (reference sequence). In DNA form, the CDR3 reads TGTGCCAGTAGAAGGGGGGGCGAATCCCCTAATTCACCCCTCCACTTT. It codes for CASRRGGESPNSPLHF.

The chain is built from TRBV7-9 and TRBJ1-2, with D maybe TRBD1 (5 bases). There are 14 residues in the CDR3. The V gene lost 5 bases and the J gene lost 0 bases, with 10 bases spanning the gap. The germline CDR1 and CDR2 sequences are SEHNR and FQNEAQ (reference sequence). CDR3 protein: CASSPGKANYGYTF. The CDR3 region has the DNA TGTGCCAGCAGCCCAGGGAAAGCTAACTATGGCTACACCTTC. The variable domain in full, completed from reference TRBV7-9 and TRBJ1-2, reads DTGVSQNPRHKITKRGQNVTFRCDPISEHNRLYWYRQTLGQGPEFLTYFQNEAQLEKSRLLSDRFSAERPKGSFSTLEIQRTEQGDSAMYLCASSPGKANYGYTFGSGTRLTVV.

The chain has TRBV6-5 and TRBJ2-3, with 9 bases aligning to TRBD2. V was clipped by 2 bases and J by 2 bases; unmatched bases: 2. CDR1 is MNHEY and CDR2 is SVGAGI in the germline V gene. The CDR3 is 15 amino acids. CDR3 residues: CASSYERGATDTQYF. The DNA for the CDR3 is TGTGCCAGCAGTTACGAGCGGGGGGCCACAGATACGCAGTATTTT.

The chain joins TRBV30 to TRBJ1-1, with D tentatively TRBD1 (6 bases). The CDR3 consists of 12 residues. V shed 3 bases and J shed 8 bases, with 13 bases lying between them. Germline assignment: CDR1 GTSNPN and CDR2 SVGIG (reference sequence). The CDR3 loop reads CAWRTQTGEAFF. CDR3 nucleotides: TGTGCCTGGAGGACGCAGACAGGCGAAGCTTTCTTT.

This clone is a singleton in its sample. The rearrangement joins TRBV2 to TRBJ1-5; 8 bases align to TRBD1. The CDR3 is made up of 16 amino acids. The J segment lost 1 base and the V segment lost 7 bases, leaving 9 bases of the junction unmatched. The germline V gene encodes CDR1 SNHLY and CDR2 FYNNEI. The CDR3 here is CASTPGQGLSNQPQHF. CDR3 coding DNA: TGTGCCAGCACGCCCGGACAGGGATTGAGCAATCAGCCCCAGCATTTT.

This chain uses TRBV10-3 with TRBJ2-5; TRBD2 might be the D (5 bases). CDR1 and CDR2 from the germline V gene are ENHRY and SYGVKD. V was trimmed by 3 bases and J by 4 bases, leaving 9 bases between them. The length of the CDR3 is 13 residues. The CDR3 spells CAISESGRETQYF. The CDR3 coding sequence is TGTGCCATCAGTGAATCGGGGAGAGAGACCCAGTACTTC.

This chain uses TRBV11-3 with TRBJ2-1; the match to TRBD2 covers 8 bases. J was trimmed by 7 bases and V by 3 bases; bases with no gene match: 5. Per the germline V gene, CDR1 is SGHNT and CDR2 is YENEEA. The CDR3 is 14 residues long. CDR3 DNA: TGTGCCAGCAGCTTCGGGACTAGTTTAAATGAGCAGTTCTTC. Protein: CASSFGTSLNEQFF. Full variable domain (rest looked up from reference TRBV11-3 and TRBJ2-1): EAGVVQSPRYKIIEKKQPVAFWCNPISGHNTLYWYLQNLGQGPELLIRYENEEAVDDSQLPKDRFSAERLKGVDSTLKIQPAELGDSAVYLCASSFGTSLNEQFFGPGTRLTVL.

The rearrangement links TRBV7-2 to TRBJ2-6; tentatively, D is TRBD1 (5 bases). CDR3 length equals 15 residues. Trimming pared 4 bases from V and 0 bases from J, leaving 7 bases between. CDR1 and CDR2 from the germline V gene are SGHTA and FQGNSA. The CDR3 region has the DNA TGTGCCAGCAGCTCTGACAGCTCTGGGGCCAACGTCCTGACTTTC. Its protein product is CASSSDSSGANVLTF.

The chain links TRBV30 to TRBJ2-5, with 7 positions matching TRBD2. V lost 4 bases to trimming and J lost 5 bases; unmatched junction nucleotides: 13. In germline, CDR1 is GTSNPN, CDR2 SVGIG (reference sequence). CDR3 length equals 15 residues. The CDR3 spells CAWNQIYGGGETQYF. CDR3 bases: TGTGCCTGGAACCAAATTTACGGGGGAGGGGAGACCCAGTACTTC.

This clone was detected once. The chain couples TRBV12-5 to TRBJ1-1; 9 bases map to TRBD1. The CDR3 length is 20 residues. The ends lost 2 bases at V and 4 bases at J; junction bases unmatched: 20. In germline, CDR1 is LGHNT, CDR2 FRNRAP. The CDR3, as DNA: TGTGCTAGTGGTTTGTCACCCCGAGACAGGGGGTTAGGAGGGATCACTGAAGCTTTCTTT. It specifies CASGLSPRDRGLGGITEAFF.

This clone was detected once. CDR3 sequence: CASTIGTGLSSYNSPLHF. In DNA form, the CDR3 reads TGTGCCAGCACCATCGGGACAGGCCTGAGCTCCTATAATTCACCCCTCCACTTT. The rearrangement joins TRBV5-4 to TRBJ1-6; 8 bases are a match to TRBD1. CDR3 length: 18 residues. V trimming: 6 bases; J trimming: 0 bases; junction bases outside the gene matches: 11. Germline CDR1 is SGHNT and CDR2 is YYREEE (reference sequence).

The chain employs TRBV11-2 and TRBJ2-5, with TRBD1 as a possible D gene (5 bases). Germline V gene sequence: CDR1 SGHAT, CDR2 FQNNGV. The V gene lost 0 bases and the J gene lost 7 bases, with 12 bases spanning the gap. This CDR3 region has 14 residues. The CDR3, as DNA: TGTGCCAGCAGCTTAGAAGGGGCCCTAGGGACCCAGTACTTC. It specifies CASSLEGALGTQYF.